The entry that follows covers one T cell receptor (beta chain) sequence. Its specific antigen is unknown. No quality values exist for individual bases; no much larger clone is one base distant. This entry belongs to a study of blood T cell repertoires in COVID-19 (dated by TCRdb to 2019 to 2021). As for the study more broadly: Samples from collaborators originated in the United States, Italy and Spain and spanned both the acute and convalescent phases of COVID-19. The prospective study material was composed of cDNA or gDNA derived from T cells, B-cell-depleted T cells, or PBMCs. The dataset comprised deeply sampled blood TCRbeta repertoires from subjects exposed to, actively infected with, or recovered from COVID-19. A freely available public database, intended as a resource for researchers studying the immune response to SARS-CoV-2, is where the repertoires were released. Samples came from the ongoing ImmuneRACE study (first 160 participants) plus 1,254 subjects from 6 global collaborators. Sample metadata almost always included a de-identified subject ID, COVID-19 status, age in years and sex. Where available, HLA class I and class II types were obtained from metadata supplied by the sample provider rather than from assay-based typing.

Study-wide conclusions, independent of this receptor: The amount of clinical and demographic metadata varied by source and participant and was provided uncurated.

The immunoSEQ Assay, a bias-controlled multiplex PCR, was used to amplify TCRbeta CDR3 regions from genomic DNA. As for how the authors treated the data: Within the assay, amplification of reference gene primers was used to estimate how many nucleated cells each sample contained. Sequence reads were collapsed and filtered to measure the absolute abundance of every unique TCRbeta CDR3 rearrangement. For each sample, productive Simpson clonality was calculated as the square root of Simpson's diversity index across productive rearrangements. In its TCRdb copy, this immuneACCESS table keeps in-frame sequences only and misses some clones. Where compared with another copy, unresolved V genes explain less than half of these, and the others have no known cause. V and J calls and clone size are given by that table; D and trimming were obtained from the DNA. The sample has about 270,000 clones on record, approximately 86% of them singletons. Around 13% of the sample is in the top ten clones.

Taken from cysteine to phenylalanine, the CDR3 has 15 residues. The DNA shown is the 45-base CDR3, in frame from base 1. V gives up 6 bases and J gives up 0 bases, and the segment between their germline ends measures 11 bases. CDR1 and CDR2, per the germline V gene, are MNHEY and SVGAGI. One collaborating source in Seattle enrolled patients while the patients were actively infected and followed the patients over time throughout the course of disease. Whole blood was collected in K2EDTA tubes by collaborating institutions according to the institutions' own protocols. For TCRbeta analysis, collaborators shipped samples as frozen whole blood, isolated PBMCs, or DNA extracted from either of those sample types.

This receptor chain uses TRBV6-5 and TRBJ2-2, with TRBD1 perhaps the D gene, on 5 matching bases. Sequenced input: peripheral blood. This clonotype originated in a woman aged 70 to 79 with COVID-19, enrolled during active disease. The CDR3 sequence is CASSRLDTNTGELFF. The DNA sequence is given as TGTGCCAGCAGCCGATTGGACACGAACACCGGGGAGCTGTTTTTT.